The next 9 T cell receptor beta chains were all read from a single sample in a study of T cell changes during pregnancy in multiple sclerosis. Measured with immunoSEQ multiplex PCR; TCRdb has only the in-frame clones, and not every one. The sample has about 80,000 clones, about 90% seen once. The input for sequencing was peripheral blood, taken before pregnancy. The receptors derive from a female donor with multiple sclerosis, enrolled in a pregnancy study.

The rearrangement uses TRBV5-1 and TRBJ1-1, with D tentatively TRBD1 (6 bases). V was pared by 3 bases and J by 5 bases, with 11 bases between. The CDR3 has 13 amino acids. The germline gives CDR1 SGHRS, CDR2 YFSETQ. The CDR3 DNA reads TGCGCCAGCAGCTCCAACCAGGGGACTGAAGCTTTCTTT. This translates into CASSSNQGTEAFF.

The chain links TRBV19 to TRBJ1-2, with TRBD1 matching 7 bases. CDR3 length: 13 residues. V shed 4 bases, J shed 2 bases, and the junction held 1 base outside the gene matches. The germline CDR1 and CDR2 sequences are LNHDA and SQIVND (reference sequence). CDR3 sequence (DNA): TGTGCCAGTAGTAAGACAGGGAACTATGGCTACACCTTC. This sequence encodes CASSKTGNYGYTF. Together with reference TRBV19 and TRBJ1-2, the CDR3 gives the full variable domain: DGGITQSPKYLFRKEGQNVTLSCEQNLNHDAMYWYRQDPGQGLRLIYYSQIVNDFQKGDIAEGYSVSREKKESFPLTVTSAQKNPTAFYLCASSKTGNYGYTFGSGTRLTVV.

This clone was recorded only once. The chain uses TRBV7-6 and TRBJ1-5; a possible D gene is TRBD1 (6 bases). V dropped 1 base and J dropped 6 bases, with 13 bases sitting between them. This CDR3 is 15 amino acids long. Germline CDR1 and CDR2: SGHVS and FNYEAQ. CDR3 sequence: CASSLGGGTFQPQHF. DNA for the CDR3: TGTGCCAGCAGCTTAGGGGGGGGCACGTTTCAGCCCCAGCATTTT.

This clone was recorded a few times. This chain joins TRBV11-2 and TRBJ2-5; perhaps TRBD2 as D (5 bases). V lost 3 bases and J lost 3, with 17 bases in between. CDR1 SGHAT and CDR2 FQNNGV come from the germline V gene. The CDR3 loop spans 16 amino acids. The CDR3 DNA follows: TGTGCCAGCAGCTTCAGGTGGGCGGGCTTGAAAGAGACCCAGTACTTC. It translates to CASSFRWAGLKETQYF.

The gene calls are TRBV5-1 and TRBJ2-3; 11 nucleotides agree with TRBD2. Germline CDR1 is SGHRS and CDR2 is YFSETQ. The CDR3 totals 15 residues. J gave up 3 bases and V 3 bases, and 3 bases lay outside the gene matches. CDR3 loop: CASSSGLAETDTQYF. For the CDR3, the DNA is TGCGCCAGCAGCTCGGGACTAGCGGAGACAGATACGCAGTATTTT.

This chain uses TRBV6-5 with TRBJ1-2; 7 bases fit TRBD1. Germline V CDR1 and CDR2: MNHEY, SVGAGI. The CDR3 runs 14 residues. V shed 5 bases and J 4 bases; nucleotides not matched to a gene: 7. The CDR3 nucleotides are TGTGCCAGCAGTACAGGGGTCTCGACCTATGGCTACACCTTC. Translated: CASSTGVSTYGYTF.

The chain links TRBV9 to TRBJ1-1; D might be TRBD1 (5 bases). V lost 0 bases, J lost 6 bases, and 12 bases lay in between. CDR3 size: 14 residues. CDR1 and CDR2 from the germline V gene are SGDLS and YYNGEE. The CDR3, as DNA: TGTGCCAGCAGCGTAGAACAGGCAAAGTCTGAAGCTTTCTTT. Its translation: CASSVEQAKSEAFF.

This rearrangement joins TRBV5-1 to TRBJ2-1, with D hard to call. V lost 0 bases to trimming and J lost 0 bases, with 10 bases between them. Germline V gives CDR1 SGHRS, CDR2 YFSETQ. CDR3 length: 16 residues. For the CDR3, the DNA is TGCGCCAGCAGCTTGGTGGCCGCAAGCTCCTACAATGAGCAGTTCTTC. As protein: CASSLVAASSYNEQFF.

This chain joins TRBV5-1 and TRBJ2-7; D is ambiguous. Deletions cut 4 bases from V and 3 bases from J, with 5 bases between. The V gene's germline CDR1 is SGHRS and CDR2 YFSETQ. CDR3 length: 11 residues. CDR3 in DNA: TGCGCCAGCAGCCGAGACTACGAGCAGTACTTC. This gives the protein CASSRDYEQYF.